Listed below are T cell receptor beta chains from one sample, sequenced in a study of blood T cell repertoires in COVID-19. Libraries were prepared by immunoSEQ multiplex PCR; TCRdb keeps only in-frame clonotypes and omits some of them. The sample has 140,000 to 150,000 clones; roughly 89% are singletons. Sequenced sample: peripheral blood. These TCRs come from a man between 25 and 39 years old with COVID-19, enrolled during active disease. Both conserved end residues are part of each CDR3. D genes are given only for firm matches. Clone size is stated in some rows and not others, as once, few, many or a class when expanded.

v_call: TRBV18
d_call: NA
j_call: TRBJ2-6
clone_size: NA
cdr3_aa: CASSPPAGAGANVLTF
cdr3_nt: TGTGCCAGCTCACCACCGGCAGGGGCTGGGGCCAACGTCCTGACTTTC

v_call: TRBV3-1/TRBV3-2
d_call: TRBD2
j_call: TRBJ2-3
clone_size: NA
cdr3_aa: CASSRTSGGTQYF
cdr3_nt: TGTGCCAGCAGCCGGACCTCGGGAGGTACGCAGTATTTT

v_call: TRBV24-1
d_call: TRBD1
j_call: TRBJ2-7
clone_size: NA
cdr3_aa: CATRGDSPTEQYF
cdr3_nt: TGTGCCACCAGGGGGGACAGCCCCACCGAGCAGTACTTC

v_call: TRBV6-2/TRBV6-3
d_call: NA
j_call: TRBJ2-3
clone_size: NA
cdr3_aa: CASSGFGRERDTQYF
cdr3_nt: TGTGCCAGCAGTGGCTTCGGGAGAGAGAGGGATACGCAGTATTTT

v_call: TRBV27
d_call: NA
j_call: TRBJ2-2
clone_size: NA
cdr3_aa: CASSFTGPQNTGELFF
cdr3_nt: TGTGCCAGCAGTTTTACTGGGCCGCAAAACACCGGGGAGCTGTTTTTT

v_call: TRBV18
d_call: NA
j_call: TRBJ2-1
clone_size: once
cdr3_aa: CASSPGRDKQFF
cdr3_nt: TGTGCCAGCTCACCAGGACGGGATAAGCAGTTCTTC

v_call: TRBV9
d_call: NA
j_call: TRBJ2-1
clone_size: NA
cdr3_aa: CASSVITGIGGNEQFF
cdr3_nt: TGTGCCAGCAGCGTAATTACAGGAATCGGGGGCAATGAGCAGTTCTTC

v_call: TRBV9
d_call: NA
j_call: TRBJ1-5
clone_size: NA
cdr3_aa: CASRAGGPNSNQPQHF
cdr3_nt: TGTGCCAGCAGAGCGGGCGGCCCGAATAGCAATCAGCCCCAGCATTTT

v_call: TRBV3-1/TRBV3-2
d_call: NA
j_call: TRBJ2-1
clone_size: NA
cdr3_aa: CASRSLVNEQFF
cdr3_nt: TGTGCCAGCAGGAGCCTAGTCAATGAGCAGTTCTTC

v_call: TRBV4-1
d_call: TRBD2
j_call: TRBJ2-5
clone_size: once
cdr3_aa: CASSQPPGLAGRETQYF
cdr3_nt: TGCGCCAGCAGCCAGCCACCGGGACTAGCGGGACGCGAGACCCAGTACTTC

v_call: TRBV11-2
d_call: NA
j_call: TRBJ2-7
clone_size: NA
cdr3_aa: CASSRDNYEQYF
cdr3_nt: TGTGCCAGCAGCCGAGACAACTACGAGCAGTACTTC

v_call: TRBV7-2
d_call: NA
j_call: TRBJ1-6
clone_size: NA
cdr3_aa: CASTWQFNSPLHF
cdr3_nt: TGTGCCAGCACGTGGCAGTTTAATTCACCCCTCCACTTT

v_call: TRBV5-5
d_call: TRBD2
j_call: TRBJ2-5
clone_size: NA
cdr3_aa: CASSLRVAGFQETQYF
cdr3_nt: TGTGCCAGCAGCTTAAGGGTAGCGGGGTTCCAAGAGACCCAGTACTTC

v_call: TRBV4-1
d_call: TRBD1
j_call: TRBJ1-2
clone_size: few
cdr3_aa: CASSRVDRVGGGYTF
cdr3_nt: TGCGCCAGCAGCCGCGTCGACAGGGTAGGGGGGGGCTACACCTTC

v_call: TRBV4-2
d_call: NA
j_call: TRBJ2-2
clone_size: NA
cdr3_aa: CASSQDSLTGELFF
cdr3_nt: TGTGCCAGCAGCCAAGACAGTTTGACCGGGGAGCTGTTTTTT

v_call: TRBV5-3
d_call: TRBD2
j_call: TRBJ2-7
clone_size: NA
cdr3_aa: CARSTGGSQYEQYF
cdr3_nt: TGTGCCAGAAGCACTGGCGGGAGTCAATACGAGCAGTACTTC

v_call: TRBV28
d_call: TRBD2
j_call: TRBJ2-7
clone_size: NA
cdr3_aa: CASRLAGGYEQYF
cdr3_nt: TGTGCCAGCCGACTAGCGGGAGGATACGAGCAGTACTTC

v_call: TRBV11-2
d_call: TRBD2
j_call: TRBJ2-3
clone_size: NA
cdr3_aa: CASSSETSGSTDTQYF
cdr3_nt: TGTGCCAGCAGCTCCGAAACTAGCGGTAGCACAGATACGCAGTATTTT

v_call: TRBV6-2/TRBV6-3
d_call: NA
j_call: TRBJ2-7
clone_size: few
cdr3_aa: CASSSLREQYF
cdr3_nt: TGTGCCAGCAGTTCCCTTCGCGAGCAGTACTTC

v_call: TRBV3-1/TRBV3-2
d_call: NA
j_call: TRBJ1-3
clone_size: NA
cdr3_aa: CASSRGHEDTIYF
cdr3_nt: TGTGCCAGCAGCCGAGGACACGAGGACACCATATATTTT

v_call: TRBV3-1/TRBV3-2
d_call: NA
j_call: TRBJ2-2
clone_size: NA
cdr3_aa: CASSHRTTNTGELFF
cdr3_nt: TGTGCCAGCAGCCACCGGACAACGAACACCGGGGAGCTGTTTTTT

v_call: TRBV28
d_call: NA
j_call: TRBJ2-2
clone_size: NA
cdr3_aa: CASRGAGNTGELFF
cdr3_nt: TGTGCCAGCAGGGGTGCGGGAAACACCGGGGAGCTGTTTTTT

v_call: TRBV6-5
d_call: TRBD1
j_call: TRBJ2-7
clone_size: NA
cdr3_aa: CASSYSGQSEQYF
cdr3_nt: TGTGCCAGCAGTTACTCGGGACAGTCCGAGCAGTACTTC

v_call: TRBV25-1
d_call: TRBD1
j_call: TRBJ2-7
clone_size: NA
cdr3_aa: CASGGQGLHEQYF
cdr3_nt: TGTGCCAGCGGTGGACAGGGTCTACACGAGCAGTACTTC

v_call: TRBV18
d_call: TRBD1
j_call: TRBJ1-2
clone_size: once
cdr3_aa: CASSPIGGEGGYTF
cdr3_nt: TGTGCCAGCTCACCCATAGGGGGCGAAGGTGGCTACACCTTC

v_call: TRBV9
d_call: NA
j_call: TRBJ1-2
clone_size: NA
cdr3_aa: CASSVEGTLVSDGYTF
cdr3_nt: TGTGCCAGCAGCGTAGAGGGGACACTAGTTTCGGATGGCTACACCTTC

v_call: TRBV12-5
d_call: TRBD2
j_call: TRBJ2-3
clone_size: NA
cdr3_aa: CASGSGLAGVADTQYF
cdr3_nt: TGTGCTAGTGGTTCGGGACTAGCGGGAGTGGCAGATACGCAGTATTTT

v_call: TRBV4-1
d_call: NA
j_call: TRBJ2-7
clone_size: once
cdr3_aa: CASSQDDTFNYEQYF
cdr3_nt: TGCGCCAGCAGCCAAGACGACACGTTCAACTACGAGCAGTACTTC

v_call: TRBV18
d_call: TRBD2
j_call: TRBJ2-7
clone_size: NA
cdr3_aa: CASSLGGSGSSYEQYF
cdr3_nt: TGTGCCAGCTCCCTAGGGGGTAGCGGGAGCTCCTACGAGCAGTACTTC

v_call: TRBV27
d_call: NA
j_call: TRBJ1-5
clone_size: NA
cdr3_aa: CASSVLSNQPQHF
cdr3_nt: TGTGCCAGCAGTGTCCTCAGCAATCAGCCCCAGCATTTT

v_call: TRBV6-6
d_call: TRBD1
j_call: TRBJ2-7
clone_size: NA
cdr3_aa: CASSWDRGISYEQYF
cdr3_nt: TGTGCCAGCAGTTGGGACAGGGGGATCTCCTACGAGCAGTACTTC

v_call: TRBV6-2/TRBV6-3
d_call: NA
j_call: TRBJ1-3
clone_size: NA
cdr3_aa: CASSFAETDTIYF
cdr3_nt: TGTGCCAGCAGTTTTGCGGAAACGGACACCATATATTTT

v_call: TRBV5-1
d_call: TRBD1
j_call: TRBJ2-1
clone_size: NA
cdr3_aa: CASSSPGQGWNEQFF
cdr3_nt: TGCGCCAGCAGCTCCCCGGGACAGGGGTGGAATGAGCAGTTCTTC

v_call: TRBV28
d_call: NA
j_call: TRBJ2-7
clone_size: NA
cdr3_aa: CASSHHRGGYEQYF
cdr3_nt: TGTGCCAGCAGTCACCACAGGGGGGGCTACGAGCAGTACTTC

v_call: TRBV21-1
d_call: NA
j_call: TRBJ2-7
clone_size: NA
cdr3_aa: CASSNADRDRGPLGPRYEQYF
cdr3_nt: TGTGCCAGCAGCAATGCCGACCGGGACAGAGGGCCGTTGGGCCCCCGCTACGAGCAGTACTTC

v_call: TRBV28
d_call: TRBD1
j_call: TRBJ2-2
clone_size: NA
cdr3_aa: CASSSGQFSTGELFF
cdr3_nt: TGTGCCAGCAGTTCGGGACAGTTTAGTACCGGGGAGCTGTTTTTT

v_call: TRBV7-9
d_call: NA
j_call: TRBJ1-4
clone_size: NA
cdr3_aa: CASSLGLGQSEKLFF
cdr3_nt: TGTGCCAGCAGCTTGGGACTCGGTCAGAGTGAAAAACTGTTTTTT

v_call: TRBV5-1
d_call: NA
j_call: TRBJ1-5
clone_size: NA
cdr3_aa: CASSLEGNSNQPQHF
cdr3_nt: TGCGCCAGCAGCTTGGAGGGGAATAGCAATCAGCCCCAGCATTTT

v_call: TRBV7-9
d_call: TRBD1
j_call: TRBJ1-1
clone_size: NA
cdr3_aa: CASSSPPGQGNFAEAFF
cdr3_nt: TGTGCCAGCAGTTCACCTCCGGGACAGGGGAATTTCGCTGAAGCTTTCTTT

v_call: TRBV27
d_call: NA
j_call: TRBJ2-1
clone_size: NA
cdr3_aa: CASSMDLGYNEQFF
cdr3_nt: TGTGCCAGCAGTATGGACTTGGGATACAATGAGCAGTTCTTC

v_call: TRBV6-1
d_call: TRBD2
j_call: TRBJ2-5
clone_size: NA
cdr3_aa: CASSEAVAGGPRETQYF
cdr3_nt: TGTGCCAGCAGTGAAGCTGTGGCGGGAGGGCCTCGAGAGACCCAGTACTTC

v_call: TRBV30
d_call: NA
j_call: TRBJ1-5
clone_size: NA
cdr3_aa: CASGLGNQPQHF
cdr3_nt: TGTGCCTCGGGCCTAGGCAATCAGCCCCAGCATTTT

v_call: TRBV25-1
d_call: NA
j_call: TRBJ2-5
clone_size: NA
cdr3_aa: CASIAKRASIETQYF
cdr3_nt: TGTGCCAGCATTGCCAAGCGGGCTAGCATCGAGACCCAGTACTTC

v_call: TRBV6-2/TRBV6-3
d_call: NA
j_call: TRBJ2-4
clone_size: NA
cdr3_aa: CASSYSLVGKNIQYF
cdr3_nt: TGTGCCAGCAGTTACTCCCTAGTCGGCAAAAACATTCAGTACTTC

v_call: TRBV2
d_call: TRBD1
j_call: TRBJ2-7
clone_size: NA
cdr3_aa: CASSGQGHEQYF
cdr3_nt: TGTGCCAGCAGTGGACAGGGCCACGAGCAGTACTTC

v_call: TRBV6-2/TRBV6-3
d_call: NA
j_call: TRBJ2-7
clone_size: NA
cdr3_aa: CASNPRGEFYEQYF
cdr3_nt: TGTGCCAGCAACCCCCGAGGCGAATTCTACGAGCAGTACTTC

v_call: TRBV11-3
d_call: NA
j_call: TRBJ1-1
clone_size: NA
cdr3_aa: CASSSGTLTEAFF
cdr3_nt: TGTGCCAGCAGCTCCGGGACTCTCACTGAAGCTTTCTTT

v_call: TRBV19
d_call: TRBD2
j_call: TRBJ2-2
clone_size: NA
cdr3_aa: CASSSSSGGTGELFF
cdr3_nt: TGTGCCAGTAGTAGCTCTAGCGGGGGCACCGGGGAGCTGTTTTTT

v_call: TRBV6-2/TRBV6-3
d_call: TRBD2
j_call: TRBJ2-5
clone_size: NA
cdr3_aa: CASSPTSGQGTQYF
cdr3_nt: TGTGCCAGCAGCCCGACTAGCGGGCAGGGGACCCAGTACTTC

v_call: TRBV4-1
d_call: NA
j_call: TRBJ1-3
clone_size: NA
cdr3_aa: CASSQDFRENTIYF
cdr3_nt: TGCGCCAGCAGCCAAGACTTCAGGGAAAACACCATATATTTT

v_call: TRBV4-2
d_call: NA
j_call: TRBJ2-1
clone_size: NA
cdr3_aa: CASSQGEEGPHEQFF
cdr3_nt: TGTGCCAGCAGCCAAGGCGAGGAGGGACCCCATGAGCAGTTCTTC

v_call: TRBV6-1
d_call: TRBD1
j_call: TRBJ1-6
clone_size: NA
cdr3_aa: CASSEGWTGDYNSPLHF
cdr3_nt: TGTGCCAGCAGTGAAGGCTGGACAGGGGACTATAATTCACCCCTCCACTTT

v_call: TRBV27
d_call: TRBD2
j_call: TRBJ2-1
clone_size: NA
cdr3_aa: CASSSGYFSGSRNEQFF
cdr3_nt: TGTGCCAGCAGTTCCGGGTACTTTAGCGGGAGTCGGAATGAGCAGTTCTTC

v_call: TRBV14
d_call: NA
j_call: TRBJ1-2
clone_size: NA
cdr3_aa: CASSQNLVVAGGYTF
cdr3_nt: TGTGCCAGCAGCCAGAACTTGGTGGTGGCGGGTGGCTACACCTTC